This T cell receptor beta chain was recovered during a study of T cell repertoires in cytomegalovirus infection. CDR1 is MNHEY, CDR2 SVGEGT, per germline. The CDR3 is made up of 12 amino acids. V lost 0 bases and J 4 bases, leaving 3 bases between the germline ends. Each CDR3 protein is one row after TCRdb ran MiXCR on the reads. The sample lists 50,000 to 60,000 distinct CDR3 sequences, around a fifth occurring once. Concerning this clonotype: Its antigen is undetermined.

Findings and limits, study-wide: HLA-C-restricted, CMV-specific TCR beta clonotypes were dominant ex vivo.

The sequencing used CD8+ T cells from cultured PBMCs, collected from culture after CMV antigen stimulation. The clonotype comes from a human donor in good health (CMV status not recorded). Some clones in this sample may be carry-over from other donors' samples. The chain has TRBV6-2 or TRBV6-3 and TRBJ2-5; D call uncertain. CDR3 in amino acids: CASSYSAETQYF. CDR3 bases: TGTGCCAGCAGTTACTCTGCAGAGACCCAGTACTTC.